The T cell receptor (beta chain) under discussion was sequenced for a study of glioma-infiltrating T cells. Findings of the study overall: CDR3 overlap between tissue and blood was very small. Non-neoplastic patients had below-expected tissue-blood divergence, while all gliomas exceeded expectation.

This clonotype was seen many times. Its antigen remains unknown. Using RNA template, CDR3s of TCR alpha and beta were amplified with iRepertoire arm-PCR. TCRdb re-analysed the multiplex PCR reads in MiXCR, keeping a single row per CDR3 protein. The sample lists more than 85,000 distinct CDR3 sequences; approximately 26% were seen once. Germline CDR1 and CDR2: MNHEY and SVGEGT. With 5 bases removed from V and 7 bases from J, the gap between germline ends came to 9 bases. The CDR3 is made up of 12 amino acids. The sequencing sample was made of glioma tissue, nonneoplastic brain tissue, or PBMCs (not recorded which). The TCR originated in a human donor with low-grade glioma or glioblastoma, undergoing nonglioma brain surgery, or in good health (not recorded which). The chain uses TRBV6-2 or TRBV6-3 and TRBJ1-5; D ambiguous. This CDR3 reads CASSVMEQPQHF. Written as DNA, the CDR3 is TGTGCCAGCAGTGTGATGGAGCAGCCCCAGCATTTT.